This TCR beta chain was recorded in a study of response to subunit inactivated influenza vaccine. Study-wide results and caveats: New T cells are recruited in small numbers by each seasonal influenza vaccination, according to the authors' suggestion.

Regarding this clonotype: Its antigen is not known.

The CDR3 is 16 residues long. V was clipped by 2 bases and J by 10 bases, with 20 bases between them. Looked up from germline, CDR1 is LGHNA and CDR2 is YSLEER. MiXCR, run by TCRdb on the RT-PCR reads, gives a single entry per CDR3 protein. Among around 520,000 distinct CDR3 sequences, over 25% were seen once, and the ten largest hold approximately 2%. The sample here was CD4+ T cells sorted from PBMCs, taken less than 6 days after vaccination. V gene TRBV4-3 combines with J gene TRBJ1-4, with D unclear. The receptor was isolated from a man aged 45-60 years who received an inactivated influenza vaccine. For the CDR3, the DNA is TGCGCCAGCAGCCAATCGATTGGGATCGACGTAGTAAAACTGTTTTTT. Residues: CASSQSIGIDVVKLFF.